This is a list of T cell receptor beta chains from one sample in a study of regulatory T cells in long-lasting Graves disease. TCRdb passed the multiplex PCR reads through MiXCR, listing each CDR3 protein once. The data hold hundreds of thousands of distinct CDR3 sequences, with less than 25% observed a single time. Material: peripheral blood mononuclear cells (PBMCs), obtained when the disease was refractory, from a patient treated with antithyroid drugs. The source is a female donor with Graves disease. Both conserved end residues are part of each CDR3. Each record gives: J gene, D gene, clone size, V gene, CDR3 protein, CDR3 DNA. D genes are given only for firm matches. Rows may omit the clone size; those that give it use once, few, many or a size class.

>TRBJ1-6|TRBD1|few|TRBV7-9
CASSLQQGSASPLHF
TGTGCCAGCAGCTTACAACAGGGGAGCGCTTCACCCCTCCACTTT
>TRBJ1-6|NA|many|TRBV27
CASSPQWKGGNSPLHF
TGTGCCAGCAGTCCACAATGGAAGGGAGGCAATTCACCCCTCCACTTT
>TRBJ2-7|TRBD1|NA|TRBV28
CASSFSPGGDYEQYF
TGTGCCAGCAGTTTTTCCCCAGGGGGAGACTACGAGCAGTACTTC
>TRBJ2-1|NA|once|TRBV10-3
CAISSNNEQFF
TGTGCCATCAGCTCCAACAATGAGCAGTTCTTC
>TRBJ2-1|NA|few|TRBV15
CATSRDKGGGEQFF
TGTGCCACCAGCAGAGATAAGGGAGGTGGAGAGCAGTTCTTC
>TRBJ2-2|NA|many|TRBV12-3/TRBV12-4
CASSYRESGELFF
TGTGCCAGCAGTTATCGGGAATCCGGGGAGCTGTTTTTT
>TRBJ2-7|NA|few|TRBV7-6
CASSLTVYNEQYF
TGTGCCAGCAGCTTGACAGTTTACAACGAGCAGTACTTC
>TRBJ2-7|NA|NA|TRBV6-2/TRBV6-3
CASSYSTSGSGSVYEQYF
TGTGCCAGCAGTTACTCGACCTCAGGGAGCGGTTCGGTATACGAGCAGTACTTC
>TRBJ2-5|NA|many|TRBV29-1
CSVETVRQETQYF
TGCAGCGTTGAAACGGTTCGCCAAGAGACCCAGTACTTC
>TRBJ2-5|NA|many|TRBV27
CASSLAGGLKTQYF
TGTGCCAGCAGCCTTGCTGGGGGCTTAAAGACCCAGTACTTC
>TRBJ2-7|NA|NA|TRBV4-1
CASSQEGGGDYTYEQYF
TGCGCCAGCAGCCAAGAAGGAGGGGGGGACTACACCTACGAGCAGTACTTC
>TRBJ1-6|NA|NA|TRBV3-1
CASSQVRDQGRRMDSPLHF
TGTGCCAGCAGCCAAGTCCGCGACCAAGGGCGTAGGATGGATTCACCCCTCCACTTT
>TRBJ1-2|NA|NA|TRBV4-1
CARNGGRQQGTGGYTF
TGCGCTCGGAACGGGGGGCGTCAGCAGGGCACGGGAGGCTACACCTTC
>TRBJ2-7|NA|NA|TRBV20-1
CSARRGPSYEQYF
TGCAGTGCTCGGAGGGGGCCAAGCTACGAGCAGTACTTC
>TRBJ2-3|NA|NA|TRBV28
CASFFSSSGTDTQYF
TGTGCCAGCTTTTTCTCTTCTAGCGGCACAGATACGCAGTATTTT
>TRBJ1-5|NA|many|TRBV27
CASISARDLLFNRPQHF
TGTGCCAGCATCTCAGCGAGGGATCTGTTGTTCAATCGACCCCAGCATTTT
>TRBJ2-7|TRBD2|many|TRBV12-3/TRBV12-4
CASSLGGLATEQYF
TGTGCCAGCAGTTTGGGGGGACTAGCTACCGAGCAGTACTTC
>TRBJ2-5|TRBD1|many|TRBV15
CATSSDGQALSETQYF
TGTGCCACCAGCAGCGACGGACAGGCCCTCTCGGAGACCCAGTACTTC
>TRBJ2-7|NA|many|TRBV27
CASSSRLYYEQYF
TGTGCCAGCAGCTCGAGACTGTATTACGAGCAGTACTTC
>TRBJ1-4|TRBD1|few|TRBV5-1
CASSTAGQRTEKLFF
TGCGCCAGCAGTACCGCGGGACAGAGGACTGAAAAACTGTTTTTT
>TRBJ1-3|NA|few|TRBV20-1
CSALRERSGNTIYF
TGCAGTGCTCTCCGGGAGCGCTCTGGAAACACCATATATTTT
>TRBJ1-5|NA|NA|TRBV12-3/TRBV12-4
CASSLAVGQPQHF
TGTGCCAGCAGCTTGGCCGTTGGTCAGCCCCAGCATTTT
>TRBJ1-1|NA|NA|TRBV11-2
CASSKTTGMNTEAFF
TGTGCCAGCAGCAAGACGACAGGTATGAACACTGAAGCTTTCTTT
>TRBJ2-3|NA|NA|TRBV20-1
CSARNVITDTQYF
TGCAGTGCTAGGAACGTAATCACAGATACGCAGTATTTT
>TRBJ2-3|NA|few|TRBV11-2
CASSLEVGSLTDTQYF
TGTGCCAGCAGCTTAGAGGTGGGATCCCTCACAGATACGCAGTATTTT
>TRBJ1-2|NA|many|TRBV7-8
CASSLGDGNYGYTF
TGTGCCAGCAGCTTAGGGGACGGGAACTATGGCTACACCTTC
>TRBJ2-3|NA|NA|TRBV5-1
CASSSPKSTDTQYF
TGCGCCAGCAGCTCTCCTAAAAGCACAGATACGCAGTATTTT
>TRBJ2-2|NA|once|TRBV7-9
CASSERQRGELFF
TGTGCCAGCAGCGAGCGACAGAGAGGGGAGCTGTTTTTT
>TRBJ2-2|TRBD1|few|TRBV5-4
CASSRTGEWSTGELFF
TGTGCCAGCAGTCGAACAGGGGAATGGAGCACCGGGGAGCTGTTTTTT
>TRBJ2-7|TRBD2|many|TRBV27
CASSLDPGTSETGEQYF
TGTGCCAGCAGTTTAGACCCCGGGACTAGCGAGACGGGAGAGCAGTACTTC
>TRBJ2-2|NA|once|TRBV29-1
CSVVYSVITGELFF
TGCAGCGTTGTTTATAGCGTTATAACCGGGGAGCTGTTTTTT
>TRBJ1-5|NA|many|TRBV28
CASSLSPGYQPQHF
TGTGCCAGCAGTTTATCCCCGGGGTATCAGCCCCAGCATTTT
>TRBJ2-1|NA|many|TRBV24-1
CATSEAGTQYLHNEQFF
TGTGCCACCAGTGAGGCCGGGACCCAATACCTCCACAATGAGCAGTTCTTC
>TRBJ2-3|TRBD2|few|TRBV7-3
CASSLGLAGSTDTQYF
TGTGCCAGCAGCTTGGGACTAGCGGGATCCACAGATACGCAGTATTTT
>TRBJ2-2|NA|NA|TRBV12-3/TRBV12-4
CASRIGGAGGELFF
TGTGCCAGCAGGATAGGGGGGGCCGGCGGGGAGCTGTTTTTT
>TRBJ2-7|NA|few|TRBV20-1
CSARDNSYEQYF
TGCAGTGCTAGAGATAACAGCTACGAGCAGTACTTC
>TRBJ2-1|NA|NA|TRBV29-1
CSVEEGGARDSYNEQFF
TGCAGCGTTGAAGAAGGCGGGGCCCGGGACTCTTACAATGAGCAGTTCTTC
>TRBJ2-7|TRBD1|many|TRBV28
CASSSQGEKQYF
TGTGCCAGCAGTTCTCAGGGGGAGAAGCAGTACTTC
>TRBJ1-4|NA|NA|TRBV19
CASRPMGDPTNEKLFF
TGTGCCAGTAGACCAATGGGGGACCCAACTAATGAAAAACTGTTTTTT
>TRBJ2-7|NA|many|TRBV19
CASSAIGPAYYEQYF
TGTGCCAGTAGTGCCATCGGTCCAGCGTACTACGAGCAGTACTTC
>TRBJ1-4|NA|few|TRBV9
CASSVVVGRGGEKLFF
TGTGCCAGCAGCGTAGTTGTCGGCAGGGGAGGGGAAAAACTGTTTTTT